Each of the 14 T cell receptor beta chains below was sequenced from the same sample in a study of blood T cells in healthy people across ages. PCR was performed a second time for roughly 7 to 11 cycles using a sample-barcoded 5' primer and a J-beta primer mix. TCRdb reanalysed the 5' RACE reads using MiXCR and keeps one entry per CDR3 protein. The table lists over a million distinct CDR3 sequences, 20% to 25% of them singletons. These data were also reused for a study on T cells of mothers and their children.

The sample consisted of blood. These receptors were collected from a girl aged 2 to 10 in good health.

The rearrangement uses TRBV12-5 and TRBJ2-1, with TRBD2 matching 10 bases. J lost 9 bases, V lost 3 bases, and 5 bases had no gene match. Germline CDR1 and CDR2: LGHNT and FRNRAP. The length of the CDR3 is 14 residues. CDR3 sequence: CASGLGLAVGEQFF. The CDR3 DNA reads as TGTGCTAGTGGTTTAGGACTAGCGGTGGGTGAGCAGTTCTTC.

The genes are TRBV5-1 and TRBJ2-5; D not resolved. The V gene's germline CDR1 is SGHRS and CDR2 YFSETQ. Trimming pared 5 bases from V and 3 bases from J, leaving 14 bases between. The CDR3 is 14 amino acids. The CDR3 protein is CASRDGQAEETQYF. The DNA for the CDR3 is TGCGCCAGCAGAGACGGGCAGGCTGAAGAGACCCAGTACTTC.

This clonotype was seen only a few times. The chain combines TRBV4-2 with TRBJ2-1, with 7 bases fitting TRBD1. Judging by the DNA end, TRBJ2-7 fits better; the J call may be wrong. The length of the CDR3 is 16 residues. CDR1 and CDR2 (germline): LGHNA, YNFKEQ. CDR3 residues: CASSQVEPGQRTEQYF. CDR3 DNA: TGTGCCAGCAGCCAAGTGGAACCGGGACAGCGGACCGAGCAGTACTTC.

Many counts were recorded for this clonotype. This rearrangement joins TRBV7-2 to TRBJ2-7; TRBD2 matches 9 bases. The V segment lost 8 bases and the J segment 5 bases; nucleotides outside the gene matches: 19. CDR3 length: 17 amino acids. CDR1 SGHTA and CDR2 FQGNSA come from the germline V gene. The CDR3 spells CASAGGGYKYLGDEQYF. The CDR3 nucleotides read TGTGCCAGCGCGGGGGGGGGCTATAAGTACCTGGGCGACGAGCAGTACTTC.

This rearrangement joins TRBV6-2 or TRBV6-3 to TRBJ2-5, with 8 positions matching TRBD2. The DNA end is a closer match to TRBJ2-1, so the J assignment may be wrong. Germline V lookup: CDR1 MNHEY, CDR2 SVGEGT. The CDR3 totals 16 residues. The CDR3 sequence: CASIGPGLGGNNEQFF. In DNA, the CDR3 is TGTGCCAGCATTGGACCGGGACTAGGGGGGAACAATGAGCAGTTCTTC.

This rearrangement joins TRBV20-1 to TRBJ2-1; D is undetermined. CDR3 length: 14 amino acids. Germline V gene sequence: CDR1 DFQATT, CDR2 SNEGSKA (reference sequence). V shed 0 bases and J shed 10 bases, with 16 bases lying between them. The CDR3 region is CSARDNRPTGEQFF. The CDR3, as DNA: TGCAGTGCTAGAGATAATCGGCCCACCGGGGAGCAGTTCTTC.

This sequence joins TRBV28 and TRBJ1-1; D gene uncertain. Germline V gene sequence: CDR1 MDHEN, CDR2 SYDVKM. Between the trimmed V and J ends, which lost 6 bases and 2 bases, there was a span of 16 bases. CDR3 size: 15 residues. CDR3 DNA sequence: TGTGCCAGCAGGGCAGCCCTCGGAGGAAACACTGAAGCTTTCTTT. This codes for CASRAALGGNTEAFF.

There are a few counts of this clonotype. V usage is TRBV5-1 and J usage is TRBJ2-5; TRBD2 agrees at 13 bases. The J call may be wrong; the DNA end is better matched by TRBJ2-1. Germline CDR1 SGHRS, CDR2 YFSETQ. This CDR3 comprises 15 residues. The CDR3 DNA reads TGCGCCAGCAGCTTGTGGACTAGCGGGAGTGATGAGCAGTTCTTC. It yields the protein CASSLWTSGSDEQFF.

This clonotype appeared a few times. This sequence joins TRBV4-1 and TRBJ1-1; 7 positions match TRBD1. This CDR3 has 16 residues. Germline V gene lookup returns CDR1 MGHRA and CDR2 YSYEKL. After removal of 4 bases from V and 0 bases from J, the junction contained 8 bases not matched to a gene. The CDR3 coding sequence is TGCGCCAGCAGCCGAGGAGGGGGCTACATGAACACTGAAGCTTTCTTT. Translating gives CASSRGGGYMNTEAFF.

DNA of the CDR3: TGCAGCGTCCGCCCCAGCTCCTACGAGCAGTACTTC. Amino acids: CSVRPSSYEQYF. The chain employs TRBV29-1 and TRBJ2-7; D ambiguous. There are 12 residues in the CDR3. The germline V gene has CDR1 SQVTM and CDR2 ANQGSEA. The germline V and J ends were trimmed by 6 bases and 0 bases, with 9 bases remaining between them.

The CDR3 nucleotides are TGTGCCACCAGCGGAGCGGGGGTCCCCGAGACCCAGTACTTC. It encodes CATSGAGVPETQYF. The chain couples TRBV15 to TRBJ2-5; TRBD2 aligns across 8 bases. V was clipped by 5 bases and J by 5 bases; unmatched bases: 7. Germline CDR1 LNHNV, CDR2 YYDKDF (reference sequence). This CDR3 comprises 14 residues.

In this sample, this clonotype turned up a few times. The chain employs TRBV12-3 or TRBV12-4 and TRBJ2-5; D uncertain. This CDR3 is 11 amino acids long. V lost 11 bases to trimming and J lost 5 bases, with 12 bases between them. The CDR3 DNA sequence: TGTGCCCTTACTTACCGGGAGACCCAGTACTTC. This translates into CALTYRETQYF.

The rearrangement uses TRBV19 and TRBJ1-5; D gene unclear. With 9 bases removed from V and 0 bases from J, the gap between germline ends came to 12 bases. Germline CDR1 and CDR2: LNHDA and SQIVND (reference sequence). The CDR3 sequence is 14 residues long. The CDR3 is CASTDTYSNQPQHF. DNA for the CDR3: TGTGCCAGCACCGACACTTATAGCAATCAGCCCCAGCATTTT.

This clonotype was counted only a few times. Its ends do not fully match the called genes, so a read error is possible. The chain links TRBV3-1 to TRBJ2-5; D gene unclear. Per the germline V gene, CDR1 is LGHDT and CDR2 is YNNKEL (reference sequence). This CDR3 has 15 amino acids. CDR3 nucleotides: TGTGCCGGCAGCCAAGATTCCAGATTCCAAGAGACCCAGTACTTC. This encodes CAGSQDSRFQETQYF.